These 31 T cell receptor beta chains share one sample of origin, sequenced in a study of neurological immune-mediated disorders. TCRdb itself ran the 5' RACE reads through MiXCR, one entry per CDR3 protein. The table lists tens of thousands of distinct CDR3 sequences, 3% to 4.5% of them singletons, with 2.5% to 3% in the top ten. The source material was PBMCs. The receptors shown here come from a woman aged 45 to 65 with multiple sclerosis.

The chain uses TRBV18 and TRBJ2-7; D uncertain. V lost 4 bases and J lost 1, with 8 bases in between. The V gene's germline CDR1 is KGHSH and CDR2 LQKENI. The CDR3 extends over 13 amino acids. The CDR3 nucleotides read TGTGCCAGCTCACTGATCGAATCCTACGAGCAGTACTTC. It yields the protein CASSLIESYEQYF.

The J gene is TRBJ1-1, the V gene TRBV11-2, with D maybe TRBD1 (6 bases). Germline CDR1 is SGHAT and CDR2 is FQNNGV. This CDR3 is built from 18 residues. Trimming cost V 5 bases and J 0 bases, with 22 bases left between them. The CDR3 spells CASSPTGTLKFMNTEAFF. In DNA form, the CDR3 reads TGTGCCAGCAGCCCAACAGGGACTCTCAAATTTATGAACACTGAAGCTTTCTTT.

This clonotype was recorded many times. The chain is built from TRBV9 and TRBJ2-1, with D maybe TRBD2 (6 bases). V was shortened by 0 bases and J by 2 bases, with 12 bases between the two germline ends. This CDR3 spans 16 amino acids. Germline lookup yields CDR1 SGDLS and CDR2 YYNGEE. The CDR3 DNA is TGTGCCAGCAGCGTAGAGCGGGTTCCCCCCTACAATGAGCAGTTCTTC. Its translation: CASSVERVPPYNEQFF.

This clonotype showed up many times. This chain connects TRBV27 to TRBJ2-7, with D possibly being TRBD1 or TRBD2 (6 bases each). Germline loops: CDR1 MNHEY, CDR2 SMNVEV (reference sequence). The CDR3 runs 14 residues. Deletions cut 3 bases from V and 6 bases from J, with 15 bases between. The CDR3 protein is CASSLGGSRGEQYF. CDR3 DNA: TGTGCCAGCAGTTTGGGGGGCTCGCGGGGCGAGCAGTACTTC.

This clonotype was seen at least ten times. This CDR3 is CASSLGTGGYNEQFF. The CDR3 DNA follows: TGTGCCAGCAGTCTCGGGACAGGGGGTTACAATGAGCAGTTCTTC. The chain recombines TRBV5-6 with TRBJ2-1, with 11 bases identical to TRBD1. In germline, CDR1 is SGHDT, CDR2 YYEEEE. Unmatched junction bases numbered 5, after V lost 5 bases and J lost 4 bases. The CDR3 loop spans 15 amino acids.

This clonotype was picked up a small number of times. A much larger clone differs from this one at a single base, so this may be a read error. The chain carries TRBV24-1 and TRBJ1-1, with D uncertain. The CDR3 has 13 residues. Germline-derived CDR1 and CDR2 are KGHDR and SFDVKD. The CDR3 DNA reads TGTGCCAACAGTGGTTCAGGTTGGTCTGAAGCTTTCTTT. As protein: CANSGSGWSEAFF.

This clonotype was counted ten times or more. The chain employs TRBV5-1 and TRBJ2-1, with D possibly being TRBD2 (6 bases). Looked up from germline, CDR1 is SGHRS and CDR2 is YFSETQ. The CDR3 is 15 amino acids. The V end lost 0 bases, the J end lost 2 bases, and 9 bases lay between the germline ends. The CDR3: CASSLELAPYNEQFF. The CDR3 bases are TGCGCCAGCAGCTTGGAACTAGCCCCCTACAATGAGCAGTTCTTC.

Details on this clonotype: One junction end disagrees with the germline gene, perhaps due to a read error. The chain uses TRBV7-2 and TRBJ1-6, with TRBD1 matching over 8 bases. Germline assignment: CDR1 SGHTA and CDR2 FQGNSA. CDR3 length: 14 amino acids. The CDR3 loop reads CASSVDRGYSPLHF. The CDR3 nucleotides read TGTGCCAGCAGCGTTGACAGGGGTTATTCACCCCTACACTTT. The full variable domain, its missing parts supplied by reference TRBV7-2 and TRBJ1-6, is GAGVSQSPSNKVTEKGKDVELRCDPISGHTALYWYRQSLGQGLEFLIYFQGNSAPDKSGLPSDRFSAERTGGSVSTLTIQRTQQEDSAVYLCASSVDRGYSPLHFGNGTRLTVT.

Ten or more counts support this clonotype. The chain carries TRBV20-1 and TRBJ1-1; D uncertain. Trimming shortened V by 5 bases and J by 3 bases, and 16 bases separated the two germline ends. The germline V gene has CDR1 DFQATT and CDR2 SNEGSKA (reference sequence). The CDR3 sequence is 14 residues long. The CDR3 DNA reads TGCAGTGCTCCCTCGGGCCGACTACACACTGAAGCTTTCTTT. Protein sequence: CSAPSGRLHTEAFF.

This clonotype was counted ten times or more. V is TRBV20-1 and J is TRBJ2-7, with TRBD2 identical over 12 bases. V gave up 0 bases and J gave up 3 bases; unmatched junction bases: 6. Germline V gene lookup returns CDR1 DFQATT and CDR2 SNEGSKA (reference sequence). The CDR3 length is 16 residues. The CDR3 DNA is TGCAGTGCTAGAGATCGAAGACTAGCGGGGGACTACGAGCAGTACTTC. Translating it yields CSARDRRLAGDYEQYF.

In this sample, this clonotype turned up many times. The rearrangement uses TRBV20-1 and TRBJ1-5, with a weak D call TRBD1 (5 bases). CDR1 is DFQATT, CDR2 SNEGSKA, per germline (reference sequence). The CDR3 length is 12 residues. Between the trimmed V and J ends, which lost 0 bases and 6 bases, there was a span of 6 bases. Written as DNA, the CDR3 is TGCAGTGCTAGAGAAGGGACTCAGCCCCAGCATTTT. It encodes CSAREGTQPQHF.

In its sample, this clonotype was seen many times. The chain recombines TRBV6-2 or TRBV6-3 with TRBJ2-1, with a weak D call TRBD2 (5 bases). Looked up from germline, CDR1 is MNHEY and CDR2 is SVGEGT. The CDR3 totals 15 residues. V lost 3 bases and J 8 bases, leaving 17 bases between the germline ends. CDR3 residues: CASSYGVDFYDEQFF. For the CDR3, the DNA is TGTGCCAGCAGTTATGGGGTGGACTTTTACGATGAGCAGTTCTTC.

The count of this clonotype is one. No conserved phenylalanine or tryptophan ends this CDR3, so it is likely a read error. The chain links TRBV5-4 to TRBJ2-7; no clear D gene. Trimming took 0 bases from V and 0 from J, leaving 4 bases between them. Germline V gives CDR1 SGHNT, CDR2 YYREEE (reference sequence). The CDR3 runs 13 residues. CDR3: CASSLESSYEQYN. DNA for the CDR3: TGTGCCAGCAGCTTGGAATCCTCCTACGAGCAGTACAAC.

Points on this clonotype: This may come from a read error, since a much larger clone is one base off. The V and J genes are TRBV4-2 and TRBJ2-4, with D perhaps matching TRBD2 (6 bases). The CDR3 spans 15 residues. V lost 0 bases, J lost 10 bases, and 16 bases lay in between. In germline, CDR1 is LGHNA, CDR2 YNFKEQ. This CDR3 reads CASSQESGLGEIQYF. The CDR3 region has the DNA TGTGCCAGCAGCCAAGAAAGCGGGCTAGGGGAAATTCAGTACTTC.

This clonotype has ten or more counts. J is TRBJ1-4 and V is TRBV4-3, with TRBD1 matching 7 bases. The CDR3 loop spans 16 amino acids. V shed 0 bases, J shed 8 bases, and the junction held 9 bases outside the gene matches. The germline CDR1 and CDR2 sequences are LGHNA and YSLEER. The DNA of the CDR3 is TGCGCCAGCAGCCAAGACCACCGGGACAGACGCGAAAAACTGTTTTTT. This gives the protein CASSQDHRDRREKLFF.

This clonotype has at least ten counts. V gene TRBV20-1 combines with J gene TRBJ1-6, with D unresolved. Trimming took off 6 bases at V and 0 bases at J, with 15 bases between the two ends. The CDR3 extends over 16 amino acids. The germline V gene encodes CDR1 DFQATT and CDR2 SNEGSKA (reference sequence). Here the CDR3 DNA reads TGCAGTGCCAGGACCCTTCGGAGCTCCTATAATTCACCCCTCCACTTT. Residues: CSARTLRSSYNSPLHF.

This clonotype occurred many times. This chain connects TRBV20-1 to TRBJ2-1; tentatively, D is TRBD2 (7 bases). Per the germline V gene, CDR1 is DFQATT and CDR2 is SNEGSKA (reference sequence). The CDR3 extends over 15 amino acids. V was cut by 6 bases and J by 8 bases, with 23 bases left in between. The CDR3 reads CSAHVGGGPGDEQFF. The CDR3 nucleotides read TGCAGTGCCCATGTGGGCGGGGGCCCCGGGGATGAGCAGTTCTTC.

This clonotype was detected many times. The chain employs TRBV20-1 and TRBJ1-2; D not resolved. Germline lookup yields CDR1 DFQATT and CDR2 SNEGSKA (reference sequence). The V end lost 3 bases, the J end lost 5 bases, and 10 bases lay between the germline ends. The CDR3 contains 12 residues. The CDR3 DNA sequence: TGCAGTGCTAGTGTACAGACTTATGGCTACACCTTC. This translates into CSASVQTYGYTF.

The rearrangement links TRBV7-8 to TRBJ2-3, with D possibly being TRBD1 or TRBD2 (5 bases each). Germline CDR1 and CDR2: SGHVS and FQNEAQ. The germline V and J ends were trimmed by 6 bases and 2 bases, with 15 bases remaining between them. This CDR3 comprises 15 residues. The CDR3 loop is CASRGDGRLTDTQYF. CDR3 bases: TGTGCCAGCAGAGGGGACGGACGCCTCACAGATACGCAGTATTTT.

This clonotype occurred many times. J is TRBJ1-1 and V is TRBV6-2 or TRBV6-3; D gene ambiguous. Germline values: CDR1 MNHEY, CDR2 SVGEGT. The CDR3 covers 14 residues. V was trimmed by 3 bases and J by 9 bases, leaving 17 bases between them. The CDR3, as DNA: TGTGCCAGCAGTTATACGTTATCGAACGGGCAAGCTTTCTTT. This codes for CASSYTLSNGQAFF.

This clonotype was recorded at least ten times. The V call is TRBV6-5, the J call TRBJ2-3; D could derive from TRBD1 or TRBD2 (5 bases each). Germline values: CDR1 MNHEY, CDR2 SVGAGI. This CDR3 is 15 amino acids long. Trimming pared 2 bases from V and 6 bases from J, leaving 15 bases between. The CDR3, as DNA: TGTGCCAGCAGTTACGGGGACGGGGATTGGGATACGCAGTATTTT. Protein: CASSYGDGDWDTQYF.

This clonotype was detected ten times or more. The chain is built from TRBV11-2 and TRBJ2-5; 7 bases match TRBD1. The CDR3 covers 16 residues. Unmatched junction bases numbered 14, after V lost 8 bases and J lost 2 bases. From germline, CDR1 is SGHAT and CDR2 FQNNGV. Here the CDR3 DNA reads TGTGCCAGCCGCCGAGGGGGCGGCAAATTTCAAGAGACCCAGTACTTC. It encodes CASRRGGGKFQETQYF.

This clonotype was counted at least ten times. The V and J genes are TRBV20-1 and TRBJ2-2; 8 bases match TRBD1. Germline lookup yields CDR1 DFQATT and CDR2 SNEGSKA (reference sequence). The CDR3 is made up of 13 amino acids. The junction had 4 bases not matched to a gene; V was cut back by 6 bases and J by 4 bases. This CDR3 is CSAVQGVTGELFF. The CDR3 DNA follows: TGCAGTGCAGTACAGGGGGTCACCGGGGAGCTGTTTTTT.

This clonotype appeared many times. J is TRBJ2-5 and V is TRBV7-9, with D perhaps matching TRBD2 (5 bases). The germline V and J ends were trimmed by 5 bases and 0 bases, with 7 bases remaining between them. The germline CDR1 and CDR2 sequences are SEHNR and FQNEAQ (reference sequence). The CDR3 runs 13 residues. The CDR3 nucleotides read TGTGCCAGCAGCCGGGGTTACCAAGAGACCCAGTACTTC. It encodes CASSRGYQETQYF.

This clonotype has at least ten counts. The rearrangement links TRBV5-1 to TRBJ2-7, with 9 bases that match TRBD2. Trimming took 3 bases from V and 4 from J; bases not matched to a gene: 14. CDR3 length: 17 residues. Per the germline V gene, CDR1 is SGHRS and CDR2 is YFSETQ. The CDR3 nucleotides read TGCGCCAGCAGCTACCGAAATAGCGGGGGCGGGGGATACGAGCAGTACTTC. It is translated as CASSYRNSGGGGYEQYF.

This clonotype was recorded at least ten times. This chain links TRBV7-9 with TRBJ2-7; D perhaps matches TRBD2 (5 bases). Trimming cost V 0 bases and J 5 bases, with 14 bases left between them. Germline assignment: CDR1 SEHNR and CDR2 FQNEAQ (reference sequence). The CDR3 is 15 residues long. The CDR3 nucleotides read TGTGCCAGCAGCTTAGCGCGGGCAGGCTTTCACGAGCAGTACTTC. Its translation is CASSLARAGFHEQYF.

This clonotype was seen only a few times. It may be a read error: a sequence one base away is much more abundant. The rearrangement joins TRBV12-3 or TRBV12-4 to TRBJ1-3; 7 nucleotides match TRBD1. Trimming removed 6 bases from V and 10 bases from J; junction bases left unmatched: 12. The CDR3 loop spans 14 amino acids. The CDR3 protein is CASRRQGAGETIYF. The CDR3 nucleotides are TGTGCCAGCAGGAGACAGGGTGCTGGGGAAACCATATATTTT.

This clonotype was observed at least ten times. The V gene is TRBV29-1, the J gene TRBJ2-5; D may be TRBD1 or TRBD2 (5 bases each). V was shortened by 6 bases and J by 5 bases, with 16 bases between the two germline ends. The V gene's germline CDR1 is SQVTM and CDR2 ANQGSEA. CDR3 length equals 13 residues. The DNA of the CDR3 is TGCAGCGTGGTAGGGACGGGCGGGGAGACCCAGTACTTC. Its protein is CSVVGTGGETQYF.

This clonotype was detected many times. The rearrangement uses TRBV7-2 and TRBJ2-6; a weak D match, TRBD2 (5 bases). The CDR3 covers 13 residues. Between the trimmed V and J ends, which lost 8 bases and 1 base, there was a span of 6 bases. Germline V gives CDR1 SGHTA, CDR2 FQGNSA. CDR3 coding DNA: TGTACCAGCCGACTATCTGGGGCCAACGTCCTGACTTTC. Its translation is CTSRLSGANVLTF.

This clonotype was picked up many times. The chain combines TRBV7-2 with TRBJ2-2; 10 bases match TRBD2. The germline V gene has CDR1 SGHTA and CDR2 FQGNSA. CDR3 size: 15 residues. The V and J ends lost 4 bases and 4 bases, in that order; junction bases with no gene match: 3. CDR3 in DNA: TGTGCCAGCAGCTACCCTAGCGGGGGCACCGGGGAGCTGTTTTTT. It encodes CASSYPSGGTGELFF.

This clonotype was counted many times. J is TRBJ2-2 and V is TRBV12-3 or TRBV12-4; TRBD2 is a possible D gene (7 bases). Trimming shortened V by 10 bases and J by 6 bases, and 18 bases separated the two germline ends. The CDR3 length is 14 residues. DNA for the CDR3: TGTGCCACCCCCAAGAGGGGGGGGGCCGGGGAGCTGTTTTTT. Amino acids: CATPKRGGAGELFF.